The table lists the clone carrying this T cell receptor beta chain with a few counts. Its antigen remains unidentified. Each population that was sorted was more than 98% pure. The sample is drawn from a study of beta chain features in type 1 diabetes. General study points: In these data, an HLA type influence on TCRB rearrangement remained unresolved. Shorter templates may be favored by PCR, equally so in patients and controls.

As every portion of the isolated RNA was reverse transcribed, the sequencing read expressed TCRB transcripts. Sequenced naive, central memory and regulatory T cell samples produced an average of around 4 million reads. Clones were sequenced by immunoSEQ multiplex PCR, and TCRdb holds only the in-frame ones, with some missing. The sample consists of about 900,000 clones, roughly 16% of them appearing once. The sequence derives from a woman in her late teens or twenties in good health. The sequencing sample was made of naive CD4+ T cells from blood.

The CDR3 DNA is TGTGCCAGCAAACAACGGACAGGGCAAGAGACCCAGTACTTC. Translation: CASKQRTGQETQYF. This chain uses TRBV27 with TRBJ2-5, with TRBD1 matching 8 bases. The length of the CDR3 is 14 residues. V gave up 7 bases and J gave up 2 bases; unmatched junction bases: 6. Germline CDR1 and CDR2: MNHEY and SMNVEV (reference sequence).